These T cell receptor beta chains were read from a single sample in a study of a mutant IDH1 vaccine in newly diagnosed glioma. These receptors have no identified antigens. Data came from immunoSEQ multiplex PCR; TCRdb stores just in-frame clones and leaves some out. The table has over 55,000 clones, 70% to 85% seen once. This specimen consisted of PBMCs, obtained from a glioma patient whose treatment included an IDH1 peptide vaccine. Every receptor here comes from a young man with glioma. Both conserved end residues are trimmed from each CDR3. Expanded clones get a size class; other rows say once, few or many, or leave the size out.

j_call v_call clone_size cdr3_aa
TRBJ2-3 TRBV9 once ASSVRDLAGGPKAQY
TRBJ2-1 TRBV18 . ASSLGWNNEQF
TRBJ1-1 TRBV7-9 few ASKGTGTYEAF
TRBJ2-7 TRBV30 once AWSVTREYEQY
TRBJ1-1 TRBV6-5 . ASSYRQGTGEAF
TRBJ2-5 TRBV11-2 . ASSLEGSETQY
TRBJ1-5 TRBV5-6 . ASSLAPGQPQH
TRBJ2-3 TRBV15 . ATSSTFSPSGGTDTQY
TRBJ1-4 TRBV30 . AWSAYRQKLF
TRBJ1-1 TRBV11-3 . ASSPGQANTEAF
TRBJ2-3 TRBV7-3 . ASSLGGETTDTQY
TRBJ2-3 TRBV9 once ASSAVTGDTDTQY
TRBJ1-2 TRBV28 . ASRTNLWLHLRPRRGRYT
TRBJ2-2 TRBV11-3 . ASSVEGNTGELF
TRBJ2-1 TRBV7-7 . ASSQGPGSGNEQF
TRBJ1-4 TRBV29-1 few SVVDDNNEKLF
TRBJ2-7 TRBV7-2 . ASSLYRGNEQY
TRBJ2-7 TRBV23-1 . ASSQSHWDNSYEQY
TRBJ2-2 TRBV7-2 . ASSDPDRRNTGELF
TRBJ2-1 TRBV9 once ASSVTDNEQF
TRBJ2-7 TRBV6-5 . ASSYGTGLDYEQY
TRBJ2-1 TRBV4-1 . ASSRLPGSLTYNEQF
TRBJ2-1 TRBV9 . ASSPLAGGNEQF
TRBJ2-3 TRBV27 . ASRSAGTSGTDTQY
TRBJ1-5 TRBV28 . ASSVNLIGTGNQPQH
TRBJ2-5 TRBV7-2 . ASSLVGSEETQY
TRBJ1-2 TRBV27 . ASSVQGGNYGYT
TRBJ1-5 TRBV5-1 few ASSLDSPVEQPQH
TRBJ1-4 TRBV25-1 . ASSDSAGGSEKLF
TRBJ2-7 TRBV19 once ASSTSGTLSYEQY
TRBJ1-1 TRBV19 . ASRGQGATEAF
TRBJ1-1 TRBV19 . ASSIPGTRRNTEAF
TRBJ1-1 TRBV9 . ASSAGTGKTEAF
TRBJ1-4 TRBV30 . AWSSDRGLGEKLF
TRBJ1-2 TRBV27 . ASSLLGANGYT
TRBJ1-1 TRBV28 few ASTWDHGYTEAF
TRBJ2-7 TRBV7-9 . ASRLGGYEQY
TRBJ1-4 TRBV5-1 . ASSLEPSGELF
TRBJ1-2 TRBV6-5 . ASSQGGGYT
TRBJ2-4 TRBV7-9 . ASSLAPGQRNIQY
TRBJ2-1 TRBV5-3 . ARSSRQGAIDEQF
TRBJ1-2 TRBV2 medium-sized ASSPRSGGNYGYT
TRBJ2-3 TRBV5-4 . ASSSTSSTDTQY
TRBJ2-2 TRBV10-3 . AISEPGLGDTGELF